One and the same sample provided the 20 T cell receptor beta chains below, sequenced in a study of cytomegalovirus exposure and HLA in healthy donors. PCR was performed using 60 Vbeta and 13 Jbeta primers. Repertoires were generated with immunoSEQ multiplex PCR, while TCRdb's copy carries only in-frame clones and drops some. Among about 140,000 clones listed, roughly 76% were seen once. The sequencing input was PBMCs. The receptors here all came from a woman between 40 and 50 years old in good health and CMV-seronegative.

CDR3 DNA sequence: TGTGCCAGCAGCCAGGGATTGGCTCAGCCCCAGCATTTT. Protein product: CASSQGLAQPQHF. V is TRBV6-1 and J is TRBJ1-5; D is possibly TRBD1 (5 bases). Germline loops: CDR1 MNHNS, CDR2 SASEGT. The CDR3 runs 13 residues. Between the trimmed V and J ends, which lost 6 bases and 6 bases, there was a span of 12 bases.

This sequence joins TRBV15 and TRBJ1-4; 11 nucleotides align to TRBD1. CDR1 LNHNV and CDR2 YYDKDF come from the germline V gene (reference sequence). V gave up 0 bases and J gave up 3 bases; unmatched junction bases: 9. CDR3 length equals 19 residues. The CDR3 is CATSRDHGQGAVANEKLFF. In DNA, the CDR3 is TGTGCCACCAGCAGAGACCACGGACAGGGGGCAGTGGCTAATGAAAAACTGTTTTTT.

In its sample, this clone was seen once. CDR3 in DNA: TGTGCCAGCTCACCAAGTAACATAGCGGGGGCTGAGCAGTTCTTC. Its protein is CASSPSNIAGAEQFF. J is TRBJ2-1 and V is TRBV18, with 9 bases fitting TRBD2. The CDR3 is 15 residues long. J lost 9 bases, V lost 2 bases, and 8 bases had no gene match. Germline lookup yields CDR1 KGHSH and CDR2 LQKENI.

The DNA for the CDR3 is TGTGCCAGCAGTGAATTAGGGACAGCCTCCTACGAGCAGTACTTC. Translated, it gives CASSELGTASYEQYF. This chain connects TRBV6-1 to TRBJ2-7; 7 nucleotides agree with TRBD1. The J segment lost 0 bases and the V segment lost 2 bases, leaving 4 bases of the junction unmatched. The CDR3 length is 15 residues. CDR1 MNHNS and CDR2 SASEGT come from the germline V gene.

The chain employs TRBV7-9 and TRBJ2-5; the match to TRBD2 covers 8 bases. The CDR3 extends over 16 amino acids. Germline CDR1 and CDR2: SEHNR and FQNEAQ (reference sequence). V lost 2 bases and J lost 3; bases outside the gene matches: 8. Written as DNA, the CDR3 is TGTGCCAGCAGCTTATATGGTCGGGGGGGAAAAGAGACCCAGTACTTC. Translation gives CASSLYGRGGKETQYF.

Note on this clone: At one end the junction does not follow the germline gene, possibly because of a read error. J is TRBJ1-1 and V is TRBV19, with D perhaps matching TRBD1 (5 bases). Germline V gene data show CDR1 as LNHDA and CDR2 as SQIVND (reference sequence). The CDR3 has 12 amino acids. CDR3 in amino acids: CASSLDRSKAFF. The CDR3 region has the DNA TGTGCCAGTAGTCTAGACAGAAGTAAAGCTTTCTTT.

The CDR3 sequence is CASSLKQGTREQYV. The CDR3 nucleotides are TGTGCCAGCAGTTTAAAACAGGGCACGCGCGAGCAGTACGTC. The genes are TRBV27 and TRBJ2-7; D might be TRBD1 (6 bases). Trimming removed 2 bases at V and 6 bases at J, with 14 bases between. Germline assignment: CDR1 MNHEY and CDR2 SMNVEV (reference sequence). The CDR3 has 14 amino acids.

The V and J genes are TRBV6-6 and TRBJ1-1, with D unclear. This CDR3 spans 14 amino acids. V gave up 2 bases and J gave up 5 bases, with 12 bases separating them. Germline lookup yields CDR1 MNHNY and CDR2 SVGAGI (reference sequence). The CDR3 coding sequence is TGTGCCAGCAGTTACATGGGTCGCGGGACTGAAGCTTTCTTT. Translating it yields CASSYMGRGTEAFF.

The chain carries TRBV7-3 and TRBJ2-5, with 7 bases matching TRBD2. From germline, CDR1 is SGHTA and CDR2 FQGTGA. There are 14 residues in the CDR3. V gave up 5 bases and J gave up 9 bases; unmatched junction bases: 12. CDR3 sequence reads: CASSPSGDPGAQYF. As DNA, the CDR3 is TGTGCCAGCAGCCCTAGCGGTGATCCCGGAGCCCAGTACTTC.

This clone came up a few times. The chain is built from TRBV28 and TRBJ1-4, with TRBD1 matching 7 bases. The germline gives CDR1 MDHEN, CDR2 SYDVKM. This CDR3 has 16 residues. J gave up 13 bases and V 4 bases, and 18 bases lay outside the gene matches. The CDR3 bases are TGTGCCAGCAGTTCGCCCGTCGACAGGGCGTATGATCCACTGTTTTTT. Protein product: CASSSPVDRAYDPLFF.

This clone was counted a single time. The chain couples TRBV18 to TRBJ2-1; 8 bases map to TRBD1. The length of the CDR3 is 14 residues. The germline V gene has CDR1 KGHSH and CDR2 LQKENI. Losses at the gene ends were 6 bases for V and 10 bases for J; bases not matched to a gene: 11. The CDR3 DNA reads as TGTGCCAGCTCCGACAGGGGTCGAACAGGGGAGCAGTTCTTC. Protein: CASSDRGRTGEQFF.

This clone was detected once. The rearrangement joins TRBV15 to TRBJ1-3; TRBD1 is a possible D gene (5 bases). V lost 2 bases to trimming and J lost 0 bases, with 5 bases between them. Germline V gene data show CDR1 as LNHNV and CDR2 as YYDKDF (reference sequence). CDR3 length: 14 amino acids. In DNA, the CDR3 is TGTGCCACCAGCAGACAGGGCTCTGGAAACACCATATATTTT. Protein: CATSRQGSGNTIYF.

The chain links TRBV5-1 to TRBJ2-5; D call uncertain. V was shortened by 0 bases and J by 5 bases, with 11 bases between the two germline ends. Germline V gene data show CDR1 as SGHRS and CDR2 as YFSETQ. The CDR3 loop spans 14 amino acids. For the CDR3, the DNA is TGCGCCAGCAGCTTGGATCTGGCCTCTGAGACCCAGTACTTC. Its protein product is CASSLDLASETQYF.

This clone was observed a single time. The chain joins TRBV5-1 to TRBJ2-7; 9 bases line up with TRBD2. With V trimmed by 1 base and J by 0 bases, 2 bases remained unmatched. Germline assignment: CDR1 SGHRS and CDR2 YFSETQ. This CDR3 has 15 amino acids. The CDR3 region is CASSLKAGGSYEQYF. The CDR3 region has the DNA TGCGCCAGCAGCTTGAAAGCGGGGGGCTCCTACGAGCAGTACTTC.

V usage is TRBV5-1 and J usage is TRBJ2-6; 8 positions match TRBD1. This CDR3 comprises 17 residues. V lost 1 base to trimming and J lost 3 bases; unmatched junction nucleotides: 6. Germline CDR1 SGHRS, CDR2 YFSETQ. The CDR3 DNA follows: TGCGCCAGCAGCTTGAACGGACAGGGCAGTGGGGCCAACGTCCTGACTTTC. Protein sequence: CASSLNGQGSGANVLTF.

The chain uses TRBV5-1 and TRBJ2-3; 9 bases fit TRBD2. V shed 0 bases, J shed 3 bases, and the junction held 5 bases outside the gene matches. This CDR3 spans 16 amino acids. Looked up from germline, CDR1 is SGHRS and CDR2 is YFSETQ. The CDR3 DNA follows: TGCGCCAGCAGCTTGGCTGCGGGGGGGCCGACAGATACGCAGTATTTT. Translation gives CASSLAAGGPTDTQYF.

The chain employs TRBV19 and TRBJ1-2; D is unclear. There are 13 residues in the CDR3. V dropped 9 bases and J dropped 6 bases, with 17 bases sitting between them. Germline loops: CDR1 LNHDA, CDR2 SQIVND (reference sequence). CDR3 protein: CASSLESSHGYTF. The CDR3 DNA follows: TGTGCCAGCTCCTTGGAGTCTTCGCATGGCTACACCTTC. Combining the CDR3 with reference TRBV19 and TRBJ1-2 gives the whole variable domain DGGITQSPKYLFRKEGQNVTLSCEQNLNHDAMYWYRQDPGQGLRLIYYSQIVNDFQKGDIAEGYSVSREKKESFPLTVTSAQKNPTAFYLCASSLESSHGYTFGSGTRLTVV.

The J gene is TRBJ1-1, the V gene TRBV11-2, with a weak D call TRBD1 (5 bases). V was cut by 0 bases and J by 11 bases, with 13 bases left in between. Germline CDR1 SGHAT, CDR2 FQNNGV. The length of the CDR3 is 13 residues. DNA for the CDR3: TGTGCCAGCAGCTTAGATCTCCAGGGAACGGCTTTCTTT. It codes for CASSLDLQGTAFF.

This sequence joins TRBV9 and TRBJ1-1; maybe TRBD1 (6 bases). Germline lookup yields CDR1 SGDLS and CDR2 YYNGEE. The ends were cut back, 4 bases at V and 1 base at J, with 11 bases in the middle. The CDR3 length is 14 residues. CDR3 in amino acids: CASSLTGENTEAFF. In nucleotides, the CDR3 is TGTGCCAGCAGCTTGACAGGCGAGAACACTGAAGCTTTCTTT.

V usage is TRBV4-1 and J usage is TRBJ2-5; 9 positions match TRBD2. The CDR3 length is 16 residues. The V segment lost 0 bases and the J segment 7 bases; nucleotides outside the gene matches: 9. Germline CDR1 MGHRA, CDR2 YSYEKL. In DNA form, the CDR3 reads TGCGCCAGCAGCCAAGATAATGCAGCGGGGGGTGTGACCCAGTACTTC. This encodes CASSQDNAAGGVTQYF.